This T cell receptor beta chain was retrieved from a study of cytomegalovirus exposure and HLA in healthy donors. Primers for the PCR totalled 60 Vbeta and 13 Jbeta. Only in-frame clones appear in the TCRdb table, and some are missing; sequencing was by immunoSEQ multiplex PCR. The table shows around 39,000 clones, with under 65% occurring only once. As concerns this clone: Its antigen remains unidentified.

Whole-study results and caveats: Common viral pathogens seemed to be connected with several of the most significant clusters, according to a later analysis. It was shown in a later analysis that HLA-associated TCR beta chains were more clonally expanded than other, equally common chains. Rare TCR sequences predominated, though certain public TCRs were found in many donors.

Sequenced input: PBMCs. The source of this sequence is a human donor in good health.

CDR3 sequence reads: CASSPFQGENYGYTF. The CDR3 DNA follows: TGTGCCAGCTCACCATTTCAGGGGGAGAACTATGGCTACACCTTC. The chain couples TRBV18 to TRBJ1-2; TRBD1 matches at 7 bases. This CDR3 comprises 15 residues. Germline V lookup: CDR1 KGHSH, CDR2 LQKENI. The J segment lost 2 bases and the V segment lost 2 bases, leaving 5 bases of the junction unmatched.